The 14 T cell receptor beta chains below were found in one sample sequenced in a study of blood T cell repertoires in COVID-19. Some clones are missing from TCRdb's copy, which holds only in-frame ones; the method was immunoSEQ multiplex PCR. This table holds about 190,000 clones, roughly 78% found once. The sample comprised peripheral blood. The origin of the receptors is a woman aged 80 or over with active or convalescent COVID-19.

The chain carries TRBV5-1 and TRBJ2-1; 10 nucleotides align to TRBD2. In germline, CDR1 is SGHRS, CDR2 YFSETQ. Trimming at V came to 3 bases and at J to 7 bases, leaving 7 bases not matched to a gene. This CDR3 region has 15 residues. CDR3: CASSSTSGVLNEQFF. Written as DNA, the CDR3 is TGCGCCAGCAGCTCAACTAGCGGGGTTTTGAATGAGCAGTTCTTC.

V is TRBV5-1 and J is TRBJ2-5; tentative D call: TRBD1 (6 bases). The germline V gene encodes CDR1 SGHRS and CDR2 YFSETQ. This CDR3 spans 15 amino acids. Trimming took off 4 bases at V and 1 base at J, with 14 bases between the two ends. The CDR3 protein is CASSITGTAQETQYF. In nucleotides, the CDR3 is TGCGCCAGCAGCATAACAGGGACCGCCCAAGAGACCCAGTACTTC.

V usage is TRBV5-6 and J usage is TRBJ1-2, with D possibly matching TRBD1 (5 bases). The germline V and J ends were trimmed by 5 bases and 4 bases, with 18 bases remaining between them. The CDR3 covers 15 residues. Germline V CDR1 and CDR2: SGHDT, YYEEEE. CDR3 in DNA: TGTGCCAGCAGTCTCGCCAGGGTTTCCTTCTATGGCTACACCTTC. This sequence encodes CASSLARVSFYGYTF. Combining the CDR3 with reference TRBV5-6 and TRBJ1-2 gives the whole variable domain DAGVTQSPTHLIKTRGQQVTLRCSPKSGHDTVSWYQQALGQGPQFIFQYYEEEERQRGNFPDRFSGHQFPNYSSELNVNALLLGDSALYLCASSLARVSFYGYTFGSGTRLTVV.

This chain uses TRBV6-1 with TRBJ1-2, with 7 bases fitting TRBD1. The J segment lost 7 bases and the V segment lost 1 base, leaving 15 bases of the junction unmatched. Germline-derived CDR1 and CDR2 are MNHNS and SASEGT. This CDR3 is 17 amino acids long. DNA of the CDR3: TGTGCCAGCAGTGAAGTACTAACGACAGGGTGGTCAAGTGGCTACACCTTC. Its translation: CASSEVLTTGWSSGYTF.

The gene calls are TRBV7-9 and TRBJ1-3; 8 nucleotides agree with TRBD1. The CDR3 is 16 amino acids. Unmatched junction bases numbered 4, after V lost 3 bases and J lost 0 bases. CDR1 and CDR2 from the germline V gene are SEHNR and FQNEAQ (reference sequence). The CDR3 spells CASSLETGGSGNTIYF. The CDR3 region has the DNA TGTGCCAGCAGCTTGGAAACAGGGGGCTCTGGAAACACCATATATTTT.

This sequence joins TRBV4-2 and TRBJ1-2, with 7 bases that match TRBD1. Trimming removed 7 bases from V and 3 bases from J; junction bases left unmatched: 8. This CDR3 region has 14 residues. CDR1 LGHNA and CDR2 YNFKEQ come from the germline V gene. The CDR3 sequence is CASTPSGQDYGYTF. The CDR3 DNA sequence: TGTGCCAGCACGCCCTCCGGACAGGACTATGGCTACACCTTC.

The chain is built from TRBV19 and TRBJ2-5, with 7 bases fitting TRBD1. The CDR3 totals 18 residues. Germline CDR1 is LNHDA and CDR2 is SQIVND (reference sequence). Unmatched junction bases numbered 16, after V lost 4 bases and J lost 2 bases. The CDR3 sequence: CASSKRQGYRSVQETQYF. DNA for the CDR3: TGTGCCAGTAGTAAAAGACAGGGTTATAGATCTGTACAAGAGACCCAGTACTTC.

The CDR3 spells CASRTGRNYGYTF. The CDR3 nucleotides are TGTGCCAGCAGGACCGGGAGAAACTATGGCTACACCTTC. This rearrangement joins TRBV6-5 to TRBJ1-2; the D is unclear. The V and J ends lost 6 bases and 2 bases respectively, with 10 bases between them. Germline assignment: CDR1 MNHEY and CDR2 SVGAGI. This CDR3 is built from 13 residues.

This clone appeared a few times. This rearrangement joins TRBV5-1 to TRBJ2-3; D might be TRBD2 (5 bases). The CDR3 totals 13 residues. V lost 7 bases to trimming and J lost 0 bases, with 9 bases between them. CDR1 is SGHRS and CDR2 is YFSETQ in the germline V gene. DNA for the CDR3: TGCGCCAGCCGAGAGGGAAGCACAGATACGCAGTATTTT. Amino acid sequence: CASREGSTDTQYF. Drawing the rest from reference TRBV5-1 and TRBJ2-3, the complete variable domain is KAGVTQTPRYLIKTRGQQVTLSCSPISGHRSVSWYQQTPGQGLQFLFEYFSETQRNKGNFPGRFSGRQFSNSRSEMNVSTLELGDSALYLCASREGSTDTQYFGPGTRLTVL.

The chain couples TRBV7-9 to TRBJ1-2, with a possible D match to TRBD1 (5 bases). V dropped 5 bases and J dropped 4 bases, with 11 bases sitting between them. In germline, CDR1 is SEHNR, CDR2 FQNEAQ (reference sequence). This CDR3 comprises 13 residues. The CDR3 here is CASSPDRVYGYTF. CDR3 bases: TGTGCCAGCAGCCCCGACAGAGTCTATGGCTACACCTTC. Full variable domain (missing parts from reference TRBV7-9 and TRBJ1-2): DTGVSQNPRHKITKRGQNVTFRCDPISEHNRLYWYRQTLGQGPEFLTYFQNEAQLEKSRLLSDRFSAERPKGSFSTLEIQRTEQGDSAMYLCASSPDRVYGYTFGSGTRLTVV.

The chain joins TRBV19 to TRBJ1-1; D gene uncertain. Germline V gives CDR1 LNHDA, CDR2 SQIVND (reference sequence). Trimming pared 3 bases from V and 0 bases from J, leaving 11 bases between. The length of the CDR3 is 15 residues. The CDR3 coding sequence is TGTGCCAGTAGTATCCTACCCCAGGTGAACACTGAAGCTTTCTTT. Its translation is CASSILPQVNTEAFF.

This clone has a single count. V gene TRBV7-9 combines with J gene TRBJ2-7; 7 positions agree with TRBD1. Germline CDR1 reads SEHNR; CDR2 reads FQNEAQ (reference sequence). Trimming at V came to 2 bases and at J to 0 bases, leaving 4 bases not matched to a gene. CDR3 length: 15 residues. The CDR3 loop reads CASSLRTGPSYEQYF. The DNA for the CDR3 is TGTGCCAGCAGCTTAAGGACAGGACCCTCCTACGAGCAGTACTTC.

The CDR3 DNA follows: TGCGCCACCCGGCTCGGGACAGGGATCACAGATACGCAGTATTTT. It codes for CATRLGTGITDTQYF. The V gene is TRBV5-1, the J gene TRBJ2-3, with TRBD1 identical over 9 bases. The CDR3 is made up of 15 amino acids. Trimming removed 9 bases from V and 2 bases from J; junction bases left unmatched: 10. Germline-derived CDR1 and CDR2 are SGHRS and YFSETQ.

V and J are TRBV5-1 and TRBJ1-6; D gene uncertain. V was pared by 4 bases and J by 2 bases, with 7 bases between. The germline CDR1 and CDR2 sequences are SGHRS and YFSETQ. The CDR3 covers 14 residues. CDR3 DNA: TGCGCCAGCAGCCGCGACACCTATAATTCACCCCTCCACTTT. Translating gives CASSRDTYNSPLHF.